Sequencing of this T cell receptor (beta chain) was carried out in a study of T-cell reconstitution after alpha-beta-depleted transplantation in children. TCRbeta library preparation incorporated unique molecular identifiers. Via MiXCR, TCRdb re-called the PCR reads, giving one row per CDR3 protein. The data contain a few hundred thousand distinct CDR3 sequences, around 18% of them seen just once; the ten biggest clones take up around 3.3%. Notes on this clonotype: In this CDR3 the conserved last residue, phenylalanine or tryptophan, is missing, so a read error is likely.

This TCR was recovered from a human donor who donated a stem cell graft to a child with acute lymphoblastic leukemia. The starting material was PBMCs from the stem cell graft donor, obtained from the stem cell graft.

The CDR3 bases are TGCAGCGTTGAAAGGGGAGGGGGACTACGATACAATGAGCAGTTCTTG. It specifies CSVERGGGLRYNEQFL. V and J are TRBV29-1 and TRBJ2-1; perhaps TRBD2 as D (7 bases). Germline CDR1 is SQVTM and CDR2 is ANQGSEA. Trimming pared 2 bases from V and 4 bases from J, leaving 18 bases between. CDR3 size: 16 residues.